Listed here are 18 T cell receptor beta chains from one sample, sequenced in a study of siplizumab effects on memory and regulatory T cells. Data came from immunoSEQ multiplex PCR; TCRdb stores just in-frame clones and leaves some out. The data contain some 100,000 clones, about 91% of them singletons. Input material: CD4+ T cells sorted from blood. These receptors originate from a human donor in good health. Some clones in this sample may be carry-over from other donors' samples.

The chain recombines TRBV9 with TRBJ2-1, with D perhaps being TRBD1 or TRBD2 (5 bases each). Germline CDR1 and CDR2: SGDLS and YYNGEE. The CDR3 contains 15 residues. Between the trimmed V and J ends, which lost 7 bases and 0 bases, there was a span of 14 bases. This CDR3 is CASGGVASSYNEQFF. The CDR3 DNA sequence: TGTGCCAGCGGGGGAGTGGCGAGCTCCTACAATGAGCAGTTCTTC.

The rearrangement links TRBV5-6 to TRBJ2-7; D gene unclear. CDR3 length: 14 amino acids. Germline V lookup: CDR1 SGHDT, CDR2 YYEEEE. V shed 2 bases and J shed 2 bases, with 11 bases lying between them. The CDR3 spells CASSLTPQAYEQYF. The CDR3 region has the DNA TGTGCCAGCAGCTTAACCCCCCAGGCCTACGAGCAGTACTTC.

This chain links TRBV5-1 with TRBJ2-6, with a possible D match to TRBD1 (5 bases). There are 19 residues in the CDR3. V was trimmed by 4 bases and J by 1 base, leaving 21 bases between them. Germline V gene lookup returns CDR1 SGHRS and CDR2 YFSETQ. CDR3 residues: CASSITDSPKGSGANVLTF. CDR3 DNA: TGCGCCAGCAGCATTACCGACAGCCCGAAGGGGTCTGGGGCCAACGTCCTGACTTTC.

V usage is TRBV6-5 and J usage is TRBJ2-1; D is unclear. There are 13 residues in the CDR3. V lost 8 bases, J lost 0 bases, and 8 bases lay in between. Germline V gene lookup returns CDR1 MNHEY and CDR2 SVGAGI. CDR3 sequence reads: CASRRISYNEQFF. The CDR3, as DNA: TGTGCCAGCCGACGAATCTCCTACAATGAGCAGTTCTTC.

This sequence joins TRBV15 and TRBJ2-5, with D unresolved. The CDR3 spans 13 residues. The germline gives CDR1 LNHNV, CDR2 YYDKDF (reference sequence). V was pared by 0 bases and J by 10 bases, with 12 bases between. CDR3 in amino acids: CATSRDTNSGQYF. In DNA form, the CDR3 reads TGTGCCACCAGCAGAGATACTAACTCCGGCCAGTACTTC.

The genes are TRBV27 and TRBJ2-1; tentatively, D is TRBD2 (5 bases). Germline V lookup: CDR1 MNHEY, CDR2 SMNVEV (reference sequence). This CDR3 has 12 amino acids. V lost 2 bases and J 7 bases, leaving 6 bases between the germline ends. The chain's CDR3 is CASSLRENEQFF. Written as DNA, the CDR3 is TGTGCCAGCAGTTTAAGGGAGAATGAGCAGTTCTTC.

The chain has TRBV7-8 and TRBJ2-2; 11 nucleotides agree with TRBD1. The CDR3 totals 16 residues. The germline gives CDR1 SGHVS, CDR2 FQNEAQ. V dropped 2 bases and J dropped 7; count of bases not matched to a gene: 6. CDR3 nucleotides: TGTGCCAGCAGCTTACCCAGGACAGGGGGCCGCGGGGAGCTGTTTTTT. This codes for CASSLPRTGGRGELFF.

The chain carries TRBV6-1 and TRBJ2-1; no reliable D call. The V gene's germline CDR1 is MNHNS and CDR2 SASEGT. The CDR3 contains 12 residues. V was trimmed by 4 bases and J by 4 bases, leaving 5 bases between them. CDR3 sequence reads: CASSVRYNEQFF. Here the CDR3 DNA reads TGTGCCAGCAGTGTTCGGTACAATGAGCAGTTCTTC.

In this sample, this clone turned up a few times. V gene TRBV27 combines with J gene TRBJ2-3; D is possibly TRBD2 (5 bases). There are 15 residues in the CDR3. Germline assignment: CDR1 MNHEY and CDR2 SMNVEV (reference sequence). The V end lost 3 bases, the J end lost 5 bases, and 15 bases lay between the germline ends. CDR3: CASSFSRGGIDTQYF. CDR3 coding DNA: TGTGCCAGCAGTTTTTCCCGGGGTGGTATAGATACGCAGTATTTT.

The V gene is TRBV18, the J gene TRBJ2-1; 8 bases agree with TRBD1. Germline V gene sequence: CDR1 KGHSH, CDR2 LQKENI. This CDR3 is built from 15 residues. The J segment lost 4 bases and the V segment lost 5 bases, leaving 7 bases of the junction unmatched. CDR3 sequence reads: CASSFGQGRYNEQFF. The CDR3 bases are TGTGCCAGCTCATTCGGACAGGGACGGTACAATGAGCAGTTCTTC.

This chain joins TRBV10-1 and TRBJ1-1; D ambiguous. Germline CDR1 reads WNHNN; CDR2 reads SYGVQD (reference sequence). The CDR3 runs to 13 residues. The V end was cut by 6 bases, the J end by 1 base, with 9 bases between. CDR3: CASSGRPNTEAFF. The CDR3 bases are TGCGCCAGCAGCGGACGGCCGAACACTGAAGCTTTCTTT.

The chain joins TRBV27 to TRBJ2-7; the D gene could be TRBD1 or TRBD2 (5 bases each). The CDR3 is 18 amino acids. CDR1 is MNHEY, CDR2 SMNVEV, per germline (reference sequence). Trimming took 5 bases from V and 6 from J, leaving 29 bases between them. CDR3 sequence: CASSIGTFRGPKGGEQYF. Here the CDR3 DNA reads TGTGCCAGCAGTATAGGAACCTTCCGGGGCCCTAAAGGCGGCGAGCAGTACTTC.

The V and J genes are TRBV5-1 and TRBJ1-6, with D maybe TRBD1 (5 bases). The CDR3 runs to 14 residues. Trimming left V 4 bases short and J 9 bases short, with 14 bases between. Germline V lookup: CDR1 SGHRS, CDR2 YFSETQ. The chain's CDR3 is CASSPNTRGSPLHF. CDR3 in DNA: TGCGCCAGCAGCCCAAACACGAGGGGTTCACCCCTCCACTTT.

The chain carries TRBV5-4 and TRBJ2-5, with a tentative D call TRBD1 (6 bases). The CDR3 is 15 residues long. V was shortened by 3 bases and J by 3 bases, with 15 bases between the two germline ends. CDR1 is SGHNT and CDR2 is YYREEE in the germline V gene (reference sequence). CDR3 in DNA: TGTGCCAGCAGCTCAATACAGGGCTACGAAGAGACCCAGTACTTC. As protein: CASSSIQGYEETQYF. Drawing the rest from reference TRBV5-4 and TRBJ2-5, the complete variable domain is ETGVTQSPTHLIKTRGQQVTLRCSSQSGHNTVSWYQQALGQGPQFIFQYYREEENGRGNFPPRFSGLQFPNYSSELNVNALELDDSALYLCASSSIQGYEETQYFGPGTRLLVL.

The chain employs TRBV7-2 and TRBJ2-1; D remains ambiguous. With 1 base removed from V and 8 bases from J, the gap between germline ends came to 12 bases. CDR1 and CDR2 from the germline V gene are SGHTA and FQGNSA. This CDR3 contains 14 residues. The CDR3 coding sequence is TGTGCCAGCAGCTTAGATCTGCGTAGCTATGAGCAGTTCTTC. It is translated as CASSLDLRSYEQFF.

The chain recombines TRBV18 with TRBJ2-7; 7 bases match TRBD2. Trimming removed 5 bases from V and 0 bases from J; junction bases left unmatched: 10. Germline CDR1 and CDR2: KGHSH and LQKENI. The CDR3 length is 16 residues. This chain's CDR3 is CASSSGLRGVSYEQYF. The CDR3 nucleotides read TGTGCCAGCTCATCCGGGCTCCGGGGGGTCTCCTACGAGCAGTACTTC.

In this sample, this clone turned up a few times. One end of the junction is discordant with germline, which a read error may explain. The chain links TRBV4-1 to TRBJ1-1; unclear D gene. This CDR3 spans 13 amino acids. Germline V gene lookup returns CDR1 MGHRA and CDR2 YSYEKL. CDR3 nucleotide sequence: TGCGCCAGCAGCCAATTACTGTCACAGTTTGCTCTCTTT. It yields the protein CASSQLLSQFALF.

The CDR3 nucleotides read TGTGCCAGTAGTATAGGGGACAAGCAAGAGACCCAGTACTTC. It codes for CASSIGDKQETQYF. This rearrangement joins TRBV19 to TRBJ2-5; the D gene is possibly TRBD1 (6 bases). The V and J ends lost 1 base and 2 bases respectively, with 8 bases between them. Germline V gene sequence: CDR1 LNHDA, CDR2 SQIVND (reference sequence). The CDR3 loop spans 14 amino acids.